These 18 T cell receptor beta chains were all obtained from the same sample, sequenced in a study of Ad26.COV2.S vaccination and SARS-CoV-2 variants (dated by TCRdb to the early 2020s). The receptor library was made with the immunoSEQ multiplex PCR assay. TCRdb holds this immuneACCESS table with in-frame rearrangements only. Some clones are missing; in checked studies, unresolved V genes explain under half, and the rest has no known cause. Counted in this sample were about 350,000 clones; roughly 90% of them appeared once. The ten biggest clones cover about 10% of the sample. Read against the paper, the sample's treatment or condition label means: 15 to 20 received Ad26.COV2.S at low or high dose, single or two shots; about 5 received placebo; per-sample allocation not given. For vaccine and placebo recipients, repertoires were sequenced using samples collected on day 63 after the first injection.

The starting material was peripheral blood, obtained in a trial of Ad26.COV2.S vaccine versus placebo. The receptors derive from a person between 18 and 59 years old who received the Ad26.COV2.S COVID-19 vaccine or a placebo.

The rearrangement uses TRBV14 and TRBJ2-7; the match to TRBD1 covers 7 bases. Germline assignment: CDR1 SGHDN and CDR2 FVKESK. This CDR3 comprises 14 residues. The V segment lost 1 base and the J segment 3 bases; nucleotides outside the gene matches: 3. The CDR3 sequence is CASSQGWTGYEQYF. The CDR3 DNA is TGTGCCAGCAGCCAAGGATGGACAGGCTACGAGCAGTACTTC.

The V call is TRBV5-6, the J call TRBJ2-3, with 7 bases fitting TRBD2. Germline CDR1 is SGHDT and CDR2 is YYEEEE. There are 14 residues in the CDR3. After removal of 5 bases from V and 3 bases from J, the junction contained 6 bases not matched to a gene. Written as DNA, the CDR3 is TGTGCCAGCAGACAGTGGGGAGGGACAGATACGCAGTATTTT. This encodes CASRQWGGTDTQYF.

The chain uses TRBV28 and TRBJ2-7; 8 bases match TRBD1. V was clipped by 3 bases and J by 6 bases; unmatched bases: 7. The CDR3 consists of 14 residues. The germline CDR1 and CDR2 sequences are MDHEN and SYDVKM. The chain's CDR3 is CASSLVRGRGEQYF. The CDR3 nucleotides are TGTGCCAGCAGTTTGGTCAGGGGGCGAGGCGAGCAGTACTTC.

This clone was seen a handful of times. V usage is TRBV7-9 and J usage is TRBJ2-7; TRBD1 is a possible D gene (6 bases). The germline V gene encodes CDR1 SEHNR and CDR2 FQNEAQ (reference sequence). This CDR3 is 14 amino acids long. Trimming took off 5 bases at V and 3 bases at J, with 14 bases between the two ends. The CDR3 protein is CASSRDIGLYEQYF. DNA of the CDR3: TGTGCCAGCAGCCGGGACATTGGCCTCTACGAGCAGTACTTC. The entire variable domain, with the rest obtained from reference TRBV7-9 and TRBJ2-7, is as follows: DTGVSQNPRHKITKRGQNVTFRCDPISEHNRLYWYRQTLGQGPEFLTYFQNEAQLEKSRLLSDRFSAERPKGSFSTLEIQRTEQGDSAMYLCASSRDIGLYEQYFGPGTRLTVT.

As regards this clone: Other DNA sequences in the same sample also yield this CDR3. V and J are TRBV5-4 and TRBJ1-5; D is unclear. The CDR3 has 13 residues. V was pared by 0 bases and J by 3 bases, with 4 bases between. Germline assignment: CDR1 SGHNT and CDR2 YYREEE (reference sequence). The CDR3 loop reads CASSLGSNQPQHF. The CDR3 DNA follows: TGTGCCAGCAGCTTGGGTTCCAATCAGCCCCAGCATTTT.

This clone turned up a few times. The gene calls are TRBV28 and TRBJ1-1, with D unclear. Between the trimmed V and J ends, which lost 5 bases and 4 bases, there was a span of 14 bases. CDR3 length: 14 amino acids. CDR1 is MDHEN and CDR2 is SYDVKM in the germline V gene. The CDR3 loop reads CASSPPGRSTEAFF. DNA for the CDR3: TGTGCCAGCAGTCCCCCGGGGAGGAGCACTGAAGCTTTCTTT.

The J gene is TRBJ1-1, the V gene TRBV7-2; 8 bases line up with TRBD1. The V and J ends lost 5 bases and 1 base, in that order; junction bases with no gene match: 6. Germline loops: CDR1 SGHTA, CDR2 FQGNSA. This CDR3 is 15 amino acids long. CDR3: CASSHHRGKNTEAFF. The CDR3 DNA follows: TGTGCCAGCAGCCACCACAGGGGGAAGAACACTGAAGCTTTCTTT.

This clone was seen only once. This chain uses TRBV18 with TRBJ1-2; D not certain. V was shortened by 3 bases and J by 3 bases, with 8 bases between the two germline ends. The CDR3 is made up of 13 amino acids. CDR1 and CDR2 from the germline V gene are KGHSH and LQKENI. The DNA for the CDR3 is TGTGCCAGCTCACCCGGGAGCGACTATGGCTACACCTTC. Translating it yields CASSPGSDYGYTF. Full variable domain (rest looked up from reference TRBV18 and TRBJ1-2): NAGVMQNPRHLVRRRGQEARLRCSPMKGHSHVYWYRQLPEEGLKFMVYLQKENIIDESGMPKERFSAEFPKEGPSILRIQQVVRGDSAAYFCASSPGSDYGYTFGSGTRLTVV.

The chain carries TRBV7-3 and TRBJ2-7; 11 nucleotides line up with TRBD2. The V and J ends lost 5 bases and 2 bases, in that order; junction bases with no gene match: 2. There are 14 residues in the CDR3. Germline CDR1 is SGHTA and CDR2 is FQGTGA. CDR3 nucleotides: TGTGCCAGCAGCGTAGCGGGAGGGACCTACGAGCAGTACTTC. This gives the protein CASSVAGGTYEQYF.

The chain has TRBV7-2 and TRBJ2-5; D gene uncertain. This CDR3 has 11 amino acids. Trimming took off 4 bases at V and 2 bases at J, with 2 bases between the two ends. CDR1 is SGHTA, CDR2 FQGNSA, per germline. DNA for the CDR3: TGTGCCAGCAGCTCGCAAGAGACCCAGTACTTC. As protein: CASSSQETQYF.

The V call is TRBV19, the J call TRBJ2-6; tentatively, D is TRBD1 or TRBD2 (5 bases each). The V and J ends lost 6 bases and 0 bases respectively, with 18 bases between them. The germline gives CDR1 LNHDA, CDR2 SQIVND (reference sequence). CDR3 size: 18 residues. The CDR3 bases are TGTGCCAGTAGGAGAAAACCGGGACGAATCTCTGGGGCCAACGTCCTGACTTTC. It yields the protein CASRRKPGRISGANVLTF.

This clone has only one observation. This chain connects TRBV25-1 to TRBJ1-2; D possibly corresponds to TRBD1 (5 bases). Between the trimmed V and J ends, which lost 3 bases and 8 bases, there was a span of 13 bases. This CDR3 is 13 amino acids long. Germline V gives CDR1 MGHDK, CDR2 SYGVNS. The CDR3 coding sequence is TGTGCCAGCAGTGACGGGGCGGATATCGGCTACACCTTC. It specifies CASSDGADIGYTF.

The V gene is TRBV5-1, the J gene TRBJ1-2; 7 positions match TRBD1. Per germline, CDR1 SGHRS and CDR2 YFSETQ. The V segment lost 1 base and the J segment 4 bases; nucleotides outside the gene matches: 7. The CDR3 extends over 15 amino acids. CDR3 protein: CASSLSEGAVYGYTF. DNA for the CDR3: TGCGCCAGCAGCTTGTCTGAGGGGGCGGTCTATGGCTACACCTTC.

The J gene is TRBJ2-6, the V gene TRBV4-1; D is perhaps TRBD2 (6 bases). V gave up 0 bases and J gave up 0 bases, with 15 bases separating them. CDR1 and CDR2 from the germline V gene are MGHRA and YSYEKL. The CDR3 length is 19 residues. The CDR3 bases are TGCGCCAGCAGCCAAGATCCTCCATTAGCGGCCTCTGGGGCCAACGTCCTGACTTTC. It is translated as CASSQDPPLAASGANVLTF.

V gene TRBV28 combines with J gene TRBJ1-6; a weak D match, TRBD1 (5 bases). CDR3 length equals 16 residues. The V end was cut by 6 bases, the J end by 10 bases, with 22 bases between. Looked up from germline, CDR1 is MDHEN and CDR2 is SYDVKM. CDR3 in amino acids: CASRLPRAGFVSPLHF. The CDR3 DNA follows: TGTGCCAGCAGACTCCCCAGGGCGGGCTTTGTCTCACCCCTCCACTTT.

The chain carries TRBV7-9 and TRBJ2-7, with D unresolved. V was cut by 3 bases and J by 4 bases, with 16 bases left in between. There are 15 residues in the CDR3. Germline V CDR1 and CDR2: SEHNR, FQNEAQ (reference sequence). The CDR3 spells CASSLAHPGSYEQYF. In DNA form, the CDR3 reads TGTGCCAGCAGCTTGGCCCATCCCGGCTCTTACGAGCAGTACTTC.

The CDR3: CASSLQKGSYEQYF. CDR3 sequence (DNA): TGTGCCAGCAGCTTACAGAAGGGTTCCTACGAGCAGTACTTC. The V gene is TRBV7-2, the J gene TRBJ2-7; no definite D call. The CDR3 extends over 14 amino acids. CDR1 is SGHTA, CDR2 FQGNSA, per germline. The V end lost 2 bases, the J end lost 1 base, and 9 bases lay between the germline ends. The variable domain in full, completed from reference TRBV7-2 and TRBJ2-7, reads GAGVSQSPSNKVTEKGKDVELRCDPISGHTALYWYRQSLGQGLEFLIYFQGNSAPDKSGLPSDRFSAERTGGSVSTLTIQRTQQEDSAVYLCASSLQKGSYEQYFGPGTRLTVT.

V and J are TRBV28 and TRBJ1-4, with 8 positions matching TRBD1. The J segment lost 8 bases and the V segment lost 4 bases, leaving 6 bases of the junction unmatched. This CDR3 is built from 14 residues. Per germline, CDR1 MDHEN and CDR2 SYDVKM. The CDR3 sequence is CASSWDRTVEKLFF. In DNA form, the CDR3 reads TGTGCCAGCAGTTGGGACAGGACGGTCGAAAAACTGTTTTTT.